The present T cell receptor (beta chain) was sequenced within a study of vaccination and CD4 T cells after COVID-19. Oncomine TCR Beta short-read sequencing was applied to DNA from cultured CD4+ T cells. TCRdb itself ran the PCR reads through MiXCR, one entry per CDR3 protein. The table lists around 20,000 distinct CDR3 sequences, approximately 40% of them singletons. This CDR3 is 14 amino acids long. CDR1 and CDR2 from the germline V gene are SGHVS and FNYEAQ. Trimming left V 5 bases short and J 3 bases short, with 10 bases between. Concerning this clonotype itself: What it binds is unknown.

As to treatment: roughly nine-day PBMC culture with coronavirus spike peptide pools or control peptides (ViraFEST assay). Study-wide results and caveats: Early post-infection timepoints were missing, and relatively few convalescent patients were studied. Vaccine-specific clones in convalescent patients were spike mono-reactive in 304 of 307 cases.

Sample: CD4+ T cells from blood, cultured in vitro, taken after SARS-CoV-2 vaccination. The sequence came from a human donor who had recovered from COVID-19. This chain joins TRBV7-6 and TRBJ2-2, with a possible D match to TRBD1 (5 bases). CDR3 sequence: CASSPDTYTGELFF. The CDR3 nucleotides are TGTGCCAGCAGCCCGGACACTTACACCGGGGAGCTGTTTTTT.